This T cell receptor (beta chain) originates from a study of blood T cell repertoires in COVID-19. V lost 9 bases, J lost 5 bases, and 13 bases stayed unmatched. Germline V gives CDR1 SEHNR, CDR2 FQNEAQ (reference sequence). This CDR3 has 15 amino acids. In the study's own analysis: The assay estimated nucleated cells by amplifying reference gene primers. Generated by immunoSEQ multiplex PCR, the TCRdb table keeps only in-frame clones and is missing some. For V, J and clone size, that table is used; D and trimming come from the DNA. Altogether about 76,000 clones are present, about 90% being singletons, with the ten largest covering more than 0.85%.

This clonotype was obtained from a woman aged 50 to 60 in a cohort sampled during active COVID-19. Sequencing input: peripheral blood. The chain recombines TRBV7-9 with TRBJ2-1, with 7 bases matching TRBD2. The DNA of the CDR3 is TGTGCCAGTAGCAGGGCTAGCGGCAAGGACAATGAGCAGTTCTTC. This gives the protein CASSRASGKDNEQFF.